What follows are 25 T cell receptor beta chains derived from one specimen sequenced in a study of identical twins. From the 5' RACE reads, TCRdb called clonotypes with MiXCR, one entry per CDR3 protein. The sample has about 240,000 distinct CDR3 sequences; about 13% are singletons. Separately, the same data were catalogued under a study of yellow fever vaccine responses in identical twins.

The source material was memory (CD45RO+) T cells sorted from blood. These receptors all come from a woman between 18 and 29 years old in good health.

This clonotype occurred a few times. This chain links TRBV20-1 with TRBJ2-7, with TRBD1 identical over 9 bases. CDR3 length: 16 amino acids. From germline, CDR1 is DFQATT and CDR2 SNEGSKA (reference sequence). V trimming: 0 bases; J trimming: 1 base; junction bases outside the gene matches: 7. CDR3 amino acids: CSARDLGGQGSYEQYF. The CDR3, as DNA: TGCAGTGCTAGAGATCTGGGGGGACAGGGATCCTACGAGCAGTACTTC.

This clonotype showed up just a few times. This chain uses TRBV7-8 with TRBJ2-3; no definite D call. This CDR3 comprises 16 residues. Germline-derived CDR1 and CDR2 are SGHVS and FQNEAQ. The ends were cut back, 1 base at V and 3 bases at J, with 14 bases in the middle. CDR3 in DNA: TGTGCCAGCAGCTTAGATGGTAGGAAGAGGACAGATACGCAGTATTTT. Translating gives CASSLDGRKRTDTQYF.

This clonotype was counted only a few times. The chain carries TRBV7-9 and TRBJ2-3; 7 positions agree with TRBD1. The CDR3 extends over 16 amino acids. J was trimmed by 0 bases and V by 8 bases; bases with no gene match: 11. Germline lookup yields CDR1 SEHNR and CDR2 FQNEAQ (reference sequence). In nucleotides, the CDR3 is TGTGCCAGCGTATACGACGGACAGGCAAGCACAGATACGCAGTATTTT. Protein product: CASVYDGQASTDTQYF.

This clonotype was seen many times. The chain recombines TRBV2 with TRBJ2-1, with 12 bases fitting TRBD2. This CDR3 has 17 residues. Trimming cost V 6 bases and J 7 bases; bases outside gene matches: 13. The germline CDR1 and CDR2 sequences are SNHLY and FYNNEI. The CDR3: CASSAHQLAGGSNEQFF. The CDR3 DNA follows: TGTGCCAGCAGCGCACACCAACTAGCGGGAGGAAGTAATGAGCAGTTCTTC.

This clonotype was counted a few times. The chain carries TRBV5-1 and TRBJ2-7; TRBD1 or TRBD2 may be the D gene (7 bases each). V lost 6 bases to trimming and J lost 5 bases, with 27 bases between them. The V gene's germline CDR1 is SGHRS and CDR2 YFSETQ. The CDR3 contains 17 residues. This chain's CDR3 is CASTPGGGISTANEQYF. CDR3 nucleotide sequence: TGCGCCAGCACCCCAGGGGGGGGGATTTCGACAGCGAACGAGCAGTACTTC.

This clonotype appeared a few times. This rearrangement joins TRBV29-1 to TRBJ2-5; D assignment may be TRBD1 or TRBD2 (6 bases each). The CDR3 is 15 amino acids. V dropped 6 bases and J dropped 3 bases, with 20 bases sitting between them. From germline, CDR1 is SQVTM and CDR2 ANQGSEA. Here the CDR3 reads CSVTPRGQFKETQYF. CDR3 nucleotide sequence: TGCAGCGTAACGCCCCGGGGGCAGTTTAAAGAGACCCAGTACTTC.

This clonotype showed up many times. The genes are TRBV6-4 and TRBJ2-2; weak D call: TRBD2 (6 bases). Germline V gene lookup returns CDR1 MRHNA and CDR2 SNTAGT. The CDR3 covers 14 residues. The V end lost 5 bases, the J end lost 5 bases, and 12 bases lay between the germline ends. This chain's CDR3 is CASSPTGETGELFF. The CDR3 nucleotides are TGTGCCAGCAGTCCCACGGGGGAGACCGGGGAGCTGTTTTTT.

This clonotype has more than one count but fewer than ten. This sequence joins TRBV6-2 or TRBV6-3 and TRBJ2-7; 7 bases align to TRBD1. Germline CDR1 and CDR2: MNHEY and SVGEGT. The CDR3 runs 12 residues. With 7 bases clipped from V and 3 bases from J, the junction kept 3 bases outside the gene matches. The CDR3 reads CASTDRVYEQYF. The CDR3 DNA is TGTGCCAGCACCGACAGGGTCTACGAGCAGTACTTC.

This clonotype turned up a few times. J is TRBJ2-7 and V is TRBV15; D may be TRBD1 (5 bases). Germline V CDR1 and CDR2: LNHNV, YYDKDF (reference sequence). Trimming shortened V by 8 bases and J by 3 bases, and 17 bases separated the two germline ends. CDR3 length: 14 amino acids. CDR3 bases: TGTGCCACCGCTCGAGGCAGCACAGGCTACGAGCAGTACTTC. It yields the protein CATARGSTGYEQYF.

This clonotype has more than one count but fewer than ten. The CDR3 DNA follows: TGCAGTGCTAGAGCCCATGTCGGGGCAGATAATTCACCCCTCCACTTT. Translation: CSARAHVGADNSPLHF. The V gene is TRBV20-1, the J gene TRBJ1-6; maybe TRBD1 (5 bases). Germline CDR1 and CDR2: DFQATT and SNEGSKA (reference sequence). Trimming stripped 1 base from V and 5 bases from J, with 15 bases between. This CDR3 region has 16 residues.

The rearrangement links TRBV12-3 or TRBV12-4 to TRBJ2-7; D remains unclear. The CDR3 length is 15 residues. Trimming removed 2 bases at V and 3 bases at J, with 14 bases between. In nucleotides, the CDR3 is TGTGCCAGCAGTTTAAAGGCAGTTCCCCTCTACGAGCAGTACTTC. This gives the protein CASSLKAVPLYEQYF.

The chain is built from TRBV7-9 and TRBJ2-1, with D perhaps matching TRBD2 (5 bases). From germline, CDR1 is SEHNR and CDR2 FQNEAQ (reference sequence). The V end was cut by 3 bases, the J end by 5 bases, with 14 bases between. This CDR3 region has 15 residues. CDR3 nucleotide sequence: TGTGCCAGCAGCTTGAGGGTCCGCATCGACAATGAGCAGTTCTTC. Amino acids: CASSLRVRIDNEQFF.

There are a few counts of this clonotype. The chain couples TRBV5-1 to TRBJ2-7; D may be TRBD1 (6 bases). V was trimmed by 2 bases and J by 7 bases, leaving 16 bases between them. Germline V gene lookup returns CDR1 SGHRS and CDR2 YFSETQ. The CDR3 is made up of 14 amino acids. CDR3 residues: CASSFGAGVGEQYF. Written as DNA, the CDR3 is TGCGCCAGCAGCTTTGGGGCAGGGGTGGGGGAGCAGTACTTC.

The chain links TRBV29-1 to TRBJ2-7, with D possibly being TRBD1 (5 bases). The V gene's germline CDR1 is SQVTM and CDR2 ANQGSEA. Trimming cost V 4 bases and J 2 bases, with 15 bases left between them. The CDR3 is 14 residues long. This CDR3 reads CSVVGRASTYEQYF. The CDR3 nucleotides read TGCAGCGTTGTCGGCAGGGCTTCAACCTACGAGCAGTACTTC.

This chain joins TRBV6-2 or TRBV6-3 and TRBJ2-2; D possibly corresponds to TRBD1 (5 bases). The CDR3 extends over 15 amino acids. CDR1 is MNHEY, CDR2 SVGEGT, per germline. Trimming shortened V by 5 bases and J by 4 bases, and 14 bases separated the two germline ends. Here the CDR3 reads CASSPAGRITGELFF. CDR3 sequence (DNA): TGTGCCAGCAGTCCCGCAGGGCGAATCACCGGGGAGCTGTTTTTT.

This chain connects TRBV7-2 to TRBJ2-2; 9 bases are a match to TRBD2. The CDR3 sequence is 16 residues long. The J segment lost 5 bases and the V segment lost 5 bases, leaving 9 bases of the junction unmatched. In germline, CDR1 is SGHTA, CDR2 FQGNSA. This CDR3 reads CASSHAGGPWTGELFF. The DNA of the CDR3 is TGTGCCAGCAGCCACGCGGGAGGGCCGTGGACCGGGGAGCTGTTTTTT.

This clonotype was detected many times. The CDR3, as DNA: TGTGCCAGCAGTGGCGATATAGGAGTCGTGGCTTTCTTT. Residues: CASSGDIGVVAFF. V is TRBV12-3 or TRBV12-4 and J is TRBJ1-1; no reliable D call. V lost 5 bases to trimming and J lost 11 bases, with 18 bases between them. The CDR3 runs 13 residues.

This clonotype occurred a few times. CDR3 protein: CASSSTGGVGDTGELFF. CDR3 sequence (DNA): TGTGCCAGCAGTTCCACCGGGGGGGTAGGGGACACCGGGGAGCTGTTTTTT. V gene TRBV12-3 or TRBV12-4 combines with J gene TRBJ2-2; 8 nucleotides align to TRBD2. V shed 4 bases and J 3 bases; nucleotides not matched to a gene: 10. The CDR3 consists of 17 residues.

This clonotype was recorded at least ten times. V usage is TRBV7-2 and J usage is TRBJ2-7; D remains ambiguous. The germline V gene encodes CDR1 SGHTA and CDR2 FQGNSA. V was clipped by 4 bases and J by 3 bases, with 7 bases between them. This CDR3 contains 12 residues. This CDR3 reads CASSSGNYEQYF. CDR3 coding DNA: TGTGCCAGCAGCTCCGGAAACTACGAGCAGTACTTC.

The chain combines TRBV7-2 with TRBJ2-3; D might be TRBD1 or TRBD2, each matching 5 bases. CDR1 and CDR2 (germline): SGHTA, FQGNSA. The CDR3 extends over 17 amino acids. Trimming left V 1 base short and J 4 bases short, with 18 bases between. The CDR3 sequence is CASSLGRGGAVPDTQYF. CDR3 nucleotides: TGTGCCAGCAGCTTAGGGCGTGGGGGAGCCGTCCCAGATACGCAGTATTTT.

This clonotype was detected a few times. The V gene is TRBV20-1, the J gene TRBJ2-1; 10 positions agree with TRBD2. The CDR3 is made up of 15 amino acids. CDR1 and CDR2 from the germline V gene are DFQATT and SNEGSKA (reference sequence). V lost 3 bases and J lost 7; bases outside the gene matches: 9. CDR3 nucleotide sequence: TGCAGTGCTAGCCCCAGCGGGAGGGACGCGAATGAGCAGTTCTTC. Its protein product is CSASPSGRDANEQFF.

The CDR3, as DNA: TGTGCCAGCAGCCGGGGGACAGACCAGAATGAAAAACTGTTTTTT. Protein product: CASSRGTDQNEKLFF. The chain employs TRBV3-1 and TRBJ1-4; TRBD1 aligns across 7 bases. This CDR3 comprises 15 residues. Germline assignment: CDR1 LGHDT and CDR2 YNNKEL (reference sequence). The trim removed 4 bases at V and 5 bases at J, leaving 7 bases unmatched. The full variable domain, in which reference TRBV3-1 and TRBJ1-4 provide the parts outside the CDR3, is DTAVSQTPKYLVTQMGNDKSIKCEQNLGHDTMYWYKQDSKKFLKIMFSYNNKELIINETVPNRFSPKSPDKAHLNLHINSLELGDSAVYFCASSRGTDQNEKLFFGSGTQLSVL.

The chain recombines TRBV30 with TRBJ2-3, with a weak D call TRBD2 (6 bases). Trimming took 5 bases from V and 0 from J, leaving 12 bases between them. Germline V gene data show CDR1 as GTSNPN and CDR2 as SVGIG (reference sequence). This CDR3 comprises 14 residues. CDR3 in amino acids: CAWGGTVSTDTQYF. As DNA, the CDR3 is TGTGCCTGGGGGGGGACCGTCAGCACAGATACGCAGTATTTT.

The genes are TRBV12-3 or TRBV12-4 and TRBJ2-2; 8 bases align to TRBD2. This CDR3 is built from 13 residues. The V segment lost 5 bases and the J segment 6 bases; nucleotides outside the gene matches: 2. CDR3: CASSVTSAGELFF. DNA for the CDR3: TGTGCCAGCAGTGTGACTAGCGCCGGGGAGCTGTTTTTT.

This clonotype occurred once. This rearrangement joins TRBV27 to TRBJ2-3; TRBD2 agrees at 14 bases. This CDR3 has 16 residues. The V segment lost 6 bases and the J segment 1 base; nucleotides outside the gene matches: 3. Germline lookup yields CDR1 MNHEY and CDR2 SMNVEV (reference sequence). This CDR3 reads CASRGLAGVGTDTQYF. The CDR3 DNA follows: TGTGCCAGCAGGGGACTAGCGGGAGTTGGCACAGATACGCAGTATTTT.